The rows below give T cell receptor beta chains drawn from one sample of a study of Ad26.COV2.S vaccination and SARS-CoV-2 variants. Data came from immunoSEQ multiplex PCR; TCRdb stores just in-frame clones and leaves some out. The table records roughly 150,000 clones, roughly 85% of them present only once. The specimen was peripheral blood, collected after recovery from COVID-19. The receptor source for this set is a human donor who had recovered from COVID-19. CDR3s include the opening cysteine and the closing phenylalanine or tryptophan. The D gene is left open where the match is weak. Where a row states a size, it is once, few, many or the class of an expanded clone; other rows omit it.

D	size	V	J	CDR3	DNA
TRBD2	.	TRBV7-9	TRBJ2-5	CASSLAPGLAGGIQETQYF	TGTGCCAGCAGCTTAGCGCCTGGACTAGCGGGGGGGATACAAGAGACCCAGTACTTC
TRBD2	few	TRBV4-3	TRBJ2-2	CASSQGLGLAVFTGELFF	TGCGCCAGCAGCCAAGGTTTGGGACTAGCGGTATTCACCGGGGAGCTGTTTTTT
TRBD2	.	TRBV28	TRBJ2-7	CAIPLGGPYEQYF	TGTGCCATCCCTTTGGGAGGGCCCTACGAGCAGTACTTC
TRBD1	.	TRBV27	TRBJ2-3	CASSFGTAGTDTQYF	TGTGCCAGCAGTTTTGGGACAGCTGGCACAGATACGCAGTATTTT
.	few	TRBV7-2	TRBJ2-7	CASSSDYRYEQYF	TGTGCCAGCAGCTCCGACTACCGTTACGAGCAGTACTTC
.	.	TRBV5-1	TRBJ2-1	CASSLTIGSYNEQFF	TGCGCCAGCAGCTTGACTATCGGCTCCTACAATGAGCAGTTCTTC
.	.	TRBV30	TRBJ2-7	CAWEGDGYEQYF	TGTGCCTGGGAGGGGGATGGCTACGAGCAGTACTTC
.	few	TRBV7-8	TRBJ2-7	CASSLVVRGYEQYF	TGTGCCAGCAGCTTAGTTGTACGGGGCTACGAGCAGTACTTC
.	few	TRBV24-1	TRBJ2-4	CATSRQGCFVKNIQYF	TGTGCCACCAGCCGTCAGGGTTGTTTCGTGAAGAACATTCAGTACTTC
.	.	TRBV27	TRBJ1-4	CASSPIRGGRGEKLFF	TGTGCCAGCAGCCCCATTAGGGGTGGCCGCGGTGAAAAACTGTTTTTT